This is a list of T cell receptor beta chains from one sample in a study of blood T cells in healthy people across ages. One entry per CDR3 protein results from TCRdb running MiXCR on the 5' RACE reads. The sample has 590,000 or so distinct CDR3 sequences; roughly 30% are singletons. Material: blood. These receptors were collected from a woman of 80 years or more in good health. Each CDR3 is given with its conserved first and last residue. D genes are given only for firm matches. Size tells how often a clone was seen (once, few, many) or the class of an expanded clone, and some rows leave it out.

j_call: TRBJ1-3
d_call: TRBD1
clone_size: few
v_call: TRBV5-6
cdr3_aa: CASSKQGISAGNTIYF
cdr3_nt: TGTGCCAGCAGCAAACAGGGGATCTCTGCTGGAAACACCATATATTTT

j_call: TRBJ2-1
d_call: TRBD2
clone_size: many
v_call: TRBV12-3/TRBV12-4
cdr3_aa: CASSLERASGASNEQFF
cdr3_nt: TGTGCCAGCAGTTTAGAGAGGGCTAGCGGGGCCTCCAATGAGCAGTTCTTC

j_call: TRBJ1-5
d_call: TRBD1
clone_size: many
v_call: TRBV30
cdr3_aa: CAWSTGTALSNQPQHF
cdr3_nt: TGTGCCTGGAGTACCGGGACAGCCCTTAGCAATCAGCCCCAGCATTTT

j_call: TRBJ1-1
d_call: -
clone_size: -
v_call: TRBV6-2/TRBV6-3
cdr3_aa: CATKRVLNTEAFF
cdr3_nt: TGTGCCACGAAAAGAGTCTTGAACACTGAAGCTTTCTTT

j_call: TRBJ2-1
d_call: TRBD1
clone_size: many
v_call: TRBV6-6
cdr3_aa: CASRTGPGGNEQFF
cdr3_nt: TGTGCCAGCAGGACAGGGCCAGGGGGCAATGAGCAGTTCTTC

j_call: TRBJ2-7
d_call: TRBD1
clone_size: -
v_call: TRBV20-1
cdr3_aa: CSARDRDRSSYEQYF
cdr3_nt: TGCAGTGCTAGGGACCGGGACAGGAGCTCCTACGAGCAGTACTTC

j_call: TRBJ2-7
d_call: -
clone_size: few
v_call: TRBV28
cdr3_aa: CASRLYRSSYEQYF
cdr3_nt: TGTGCCAGCAGGTTATACCGGAGCTCCTACGAGCAGTACTTC

j_call: TRBJ1-1
d_call: TRBD1
clone_size: few
v_call: TRBV7-2
cdr3_aa: CASSITGGGEAFF
cdr3_nt: TGTGCCAGCAGCATTACAGGGGGCGGTGAAGCTTTCTTT

j_call: TRBJ1-3
d_call: -
clone_size: few
v_call: TRBV6-5
cdr3_aa: CASSYRGSPGNTIYF
cdr3_nt: TGTGCCAGCAGTTACCGGGGGTCCCCTGGAAACACCATATATTTT

j_call: TRBJ1-6
d_call: TRBD1
clone_size: -
v_call: TRBV5-1
cdr3_aa: CASSPAGQDNSPLHF
cdr3_nt: TGCGCCAGCAGCCCCGCGGGACAGGATAATTCACCCCTCCACTTT

j_call: TRBJ2-1
d_call: -
clone_size: -
v_call: TRBV30
cdr3_aa: CAWSGGASSYNEQFF
cdr3_nt: TGTGCCTGGAGTGGGGGGGCTAGTTCCTACAATGAGCAGTTCTTC

j_call: TRBJ2-1
d_call: -
clone_size: many
v_call: TRBV28
cdr3_aa: CASSLQPPSYNEQFF
cdr3_nt: TGTGCCAGCAGTCTTCAGCCGCCCTCCTACAATGAGCAGTTCTTC

j_call: TRBJ1-3
d_call: -
clone_size: few
v_call: TRBV7-6
cdr3_aa: CASSNQGGGSTIYF
cdr3_nt: TGTGCCAGCAGCAATCAAGGGGGGGGAAGCACCATATATTTT

j_call: TRBJ2-1
d_call: TRBD2
clone_size: -
v_call: TRBV20-1
cdr3_aa: CSARATSGPYNEQFF
cdr3_nt: TGCAGTGCTAGAGCGACTAGCGGGCCCTACAATGAGCAGTTCTTC

j_call: TRBJ2-1
d_call: -
clone_size: few
v_call: TRBV7-9
cdr3_aa: CASSSFGRGLLLSYNEQFF
cdr3_nt: TGTGCCAGCAGCTCCTTCGGGCGGGGATTGTTACTCTCCTACAATGAGCAGTTCTTC

j_call: TRBJ1-6
d_call: -
clone_size: few
v_call: TRBV7-2
cdr3_aa: CASSLTFQGFFHF
cdr3_nt: TGTGCCAGCAGCTTAACGTTTCAGGGTTTCTTCCACTTT

j_call: TRBJ1-5
d_call: -
clone_size: -
v_call: TRBV6-2/TRBV6-3
cdr3_aa: CASSTTKACNQPQHF
cdr3_nt: TGTGCCAGCAGTACGACGAAAGCCTGCAATCAGCCCCAGCATTTT

j_call: TRBJ2-7
d_call: TRBD2
clone_size: many
v_call: TRBV5-6
cdr3_aa: CASSEAGKSYEQYF
cdr3_nt: TGTGCCAGCAGTGAAGCGGGGAAGTCCTACGAGCAGTACTTC

j_call: TRBJ2-7
d_call: -
clone_size: many
v_call: TRBV12-3/TRBV12-4
cdr3_aa: CASSLAGGQIYEQYF
cdr3_nt: TGTGCCAGCAGTTTAGCGGGGGGACAGATCTACGAGCAGTACTTC

j_call: TRBJ1-4
d_call: -
clone_size: -
v_call: TRBV3-1
cdr3_aa: CASSRKTAPFNEKLFF
cdr3_nt: TGTGCCAGCAGCCGGAAAACAGCCCCTTTTAATGAAAAACTGTTTTTT

j_call: TRBJ1-2
d_call: TRBD1
clone_size: -
v_call: TRBV7-2
cdr3_aa: CASSNTHGQGLGGHTF
cdr3_nt: TGTGCCAGCAGCAATACACACGGACAGGGATTAGGTGGCCACACCTTC

j_call: TRBJ2-7
d_call: TRBD2
clone_size: few
v_call: TRBV11-2
cdr3_aa: CASSLIGTSGANERYF
cdr3_nt: TGTGCCAGCAGCTTGATCGGGACTAGCGGGGCCAATGAGCGGTACTTC

j_call: TRBJ2-1
d_call: -
clone_size: once
v_call: TRBV13
cdr3_aa: CASSPPGPSALGYEQFF
cdr3_nt: TGTGCCAGCAGCCCCCCAGGTCCTAGCGCCCTTGGTTATGAGCAGTTCTTC

j_call: TRBJ1-6
d_call: -
clone_size: -
v_call: TRBV21-1
cdr3_aa: CASSPGDPDRCSYNSPLHF
cdr3_nt: TGTGCCAGCAGCCCTGGAGACCCGGACAGATGCTCCTATAATTCACCCCTCCACTTT

j_call: TRBJ2-5
d_call: -
clone_size: many
v_call: TRBV5-4
cdr3_aa: CASSLDSAREETQYF
cdr3_nt: TGTGCCAGCAGCTTGGACTCGGCCCGGGAAGAGACCCAGTACTTC

j_call: TRBJ1-1
d_call: -
clone_size: few
v_call: TRBV14
cdr3_aa: CASSRILSTNTEAFF
cdr3_nt: TGTGCCAGCAGCCGGATATTATCGACGAACACTGAAGCTTTCTTT

j_call: TRBJ2-4
d_call: TRBD2
clone_size: many
v_call: TRBV2
cdr3_aa: CASSEAPSGGALNIQYF
cdr3_nt: TGTGCCAGCAGTGAAGCCCCCAGCGGGGGGGCCTTGAACATTCAGTACTTC

j_call: TRBJ2-5
d_call: -
clone_size: many
v_call: TRBV18
cdr3_aa: CASSPPLTGHPSETQYF
cdr3_nt: TGTGCCAGCTCACCACCCTTGACAGGTCACCCGTCTGAGACCCAGTACTTC

j_call: TRBJ2-7
d_call: -
clone_size: few
v_call: TRBV5-1
cdr3_aa: CASSPGTLQVYEQYF
cdr3_nt: TGCGCCAGCAGCCCCGGGACTCTCCAAGTCTACGAGCAGTACTTC

j_call: TRBJ2-1
d_call: -
clone_size: many
v_call: TRBV5-1
cdr3_aa: CASSLGGNGYNEQFF
cdr3_nt: TGCGCCAGCAGCTTGGGCGGTAATGGGTACAATGAGCAGTTCTTC

j_call: TRBJ2-5
d_call: TRBD2
clone_size: many
v_call: TRBV12-3/TRBV12-4
cdr3_aa: CASSLSLAGGGRETQYF
cdr3_nt: TGTGCCAGCAGTTTAAGTCTAGCGGGGGGGGGGAGAGAGACCCAGTACTTC

j_call: TRBJ2-7
d_call: -
clone_size: -
v_call: TRBV20-1
cdr3_aa: CSARDPDLSSYEQYF
cdr3_nt: TGCAGTGCTAGAGATCCAGACCTTAGCTCCTACGAGCAGTACTTC

j_call: TRBJ2-1
d_call: -
clone_size: many
v_call: TRBV7-2
cdr3_aa: CASSFDHSYNEQFF
cdr3_nt: TGTGCCAGCAGCTTTGATCACTCCTACAATGAGCAGTTCTTC

j_call: TRBJ2-1
d_call: -
clone_size: many
v_call: TRBV7-6
cdr3_aa: CASSLAGGAGSEQFF
cdr3_nt: TGTGCCAGCAGCTTAGCGGGGGGGGCCGGGAGTGAGCAGTTCTTC

j_call: TRBJ2-7
d_call: TRBD1
clone_size: -
v_call: TRBV10-3
cdr3_aa: CAISAPDRGSYEQYF
cdr3_nt: TGTGCCATCAGTGCCCCGGACAGGGGAAGCTACGAGCAGTACTTC

j_call: TRBJ1-6
d_call: -
clone_size: few
v_call: TRBV2
cdr3_aa: CASSERSNSPLHF
cdr3_nt: TGTGCCAGCAGTGAGCGGAGTAATTCACCCCTCCACTTT

j_call: TRBJ1-2
d_call: -
clone_size: many
v_call: TRBV12-5
cdr3_aa: CASGRGPVSALDYGYTF
cdr3_nt: TGTGCTAGTGGTCGCGGGCCCGTCTCAGCTCTGGACTATGGCTACACCTTC

j_call: TRBJ1-4
d_call: -
clone_size: -
v_call: TRBV3-1
cdr3_aa: CASRMGGPNEKLFF
cdr3_nt: TGTGCCAGCAGAATGGGGGGCCCGAATGAAAAACTGTTTTTT

j_call: TRBJ1-4
d_call: -
clone_size: few
v_call: TRBV7-9
cdr3_aa: CASSKGGRSYEKLFF
cdr3_nt: TGTGCCAGCAGCAAAGGGGGGCGCTCATATGAAAAACTGTTTTTT

j_call: TRBJ1-2
d_call: -
clone_size: many
v_call: TRBV6-5
cdr3_aa: CASSYSKLIRGEDYGYTF
cdr3_nt: TGTGCCAGCAGTTACTCGAAATTGATCCGGGGGGAGGACTATGGCTACACCTTC

j_call: TRBJ2-7
d_call: TRBD2
clone_size: -
v_call: TRBV6-1
cdr3_aa: CASRETGTSYEQYF
cdr3_nt: TGTGCCAGCAGAGAAACCGGGACTAGCTACGAGCAGTACTTC

j_call: TRBJ2-3
d_call: TRBD2
clone_size: few
v_call: TRBV5-6
cdr3_aa: CASTLGSAGSTRQYF
cdr3_nt: TGTGCCAGCACCCTAGGGTCAGCGGGGAGCACCAGGCAGTATTTT

j_call: TRBJ2-7
d_call: -
clone_size: many
v_call: TRBV6-1
cdr3_aa: CASSEALDEQYF
cdr3_nt: TGTGCCAGCAGTGAAGCGTTGGACGAGCAGTACTTC

j_call: TRBJ1-2
d_call: -
clone_size: few
v_call: TRBV19
cdr3_aa: CASTSGGRSLGYTF
cdr3_nt: TGTGCCAGTACTTCCGGGGGGCGCTCCCTTGGCTACACCTTC

j_call: TRBJ2-7
d_call: -
clone_size: many
v_call: TRBV5-1
cdr3_aa: CASSSKFGRGAYEQYF
cdr3_nt: TGCGCCAGCAGCTCTAAATTCGGCAGGGGGGCCTACGAGCAGTACTTC

j_call: TRBJ2-1
d_call: -
clone_size: -
v_call: TRBV7-2
cdr3_aa: CASSLAPGFNNEQFF
cdr3_nt: TGTGCCAGCAGCCTAGCCCCTGGGTTCAACAATGAGCAGTTCTTC

j_call: TRBJ1-1
d_call: -
clone_size: few
v_call: TRBV6-5
cdr3_aa: CASSSAGKNTEAFF
cdr3_nt: TGTGCCAGCAGTTCGGCAGGGAAAAACACTGAAGCTTTCTTT

j_call: TRBJ1-1
d_call: -
clone_size: many
v_call: TRBV20-1
cdr3_aa: CSAPPDGWSTEAFF
cdr3_nt: TGCAGTGCCCCACCCGACGGTTGGAGCACTGAAGCTTTCTTT

j_call: TRBJ2-7
d_call: TRBD2
clone_size: -
v_call: TRBV4-3
cdr3_aa: CASSQGLAGYRRVVYNEQYF
cdr3_nt: TGCGCCAGCAGCCAGGGACTAGCGGGATACCGCAGGGTAGTGTACAATGAGCAGTACTTC

j_call: TRBJ1-1
d_call: TRBD1
clone_size: few
v_call: TRBV4-3
cdr3_aa: CASSHPSPGQINTEAFF
cdr3_nt: TGCGCCAGCAGCCATCCTTCCCCGGGACAGATTAACACTGAAGCTTTCTTT

j_call: TRBJ2-5
d_call: -
clone_size: many
v_call: TRBV7-9
cdr3_aa: CASRPGLASRQETQYF
cdr3_nt: TGTGCCAGCAGGCCGGGACTGGCGAGCCGCCAAGAGACCCAGTACTTC

j_call: TRBJ2-2
d_call: TRBD1
clone_size: -
v_call: TRBV29-1
cdr3_aa: CSVSTGGSNTGELFF
cdr3_nt: TGCAGCGTTTCGACAGGGGGTTCGAACACCGGGGAGCTGTTTTTT

j_call: TRBJ1-1
d_call: -
clone_size: -
v_call: TRBV20-1
cdr3_aa: CSAMGAFF
cdr3_nt: TGCAGTGCTATGGGGGCTTTCTTT

j_call: TRBJ2-5
d_call: -
clone_size: many
v_call: TRBV2
cdr3_aa: CASRAGEKETQYF
cdr3_nt: TGTGCCAGCAGGGCAGGGGAGAAAGAGACCCAGTACTTC

j_call: TRBJ2-3
d_call: TRBD2
clone_size: -
v_call: TRBV11-2
cdr3_aa: CASSFSGGWTDTQYF
cdr3_nt: TGTGCCAGCAGCTTCAGCGGGGGGTGGACAGATACGCAGTATTTT